This T cell receptor beta chain is drawn from a study of a mutant IDH1 vaccine in newly diagnosed glioma. Study as a whole: Sex distribution of treated patients was around 62% male and about 40% female; mean age was 40.4 years. Every participant had undergone radiotherapy, temozolomide, or both before, and most underwent both.

Sequenced by immunoSEQ multiplex PCR; TCRdb stores in-frame clones only, minus some. Among around 50,000 clones, roughly 89% were seen once, and the ten largest hold around 2.5%. Regarding time point: baseline, week 1 (first vaccination visit). Noted treatment: pre-vaccination baseline after standard-of-care therapy. The specimen comprised PBMCs, sampled from a glioma patient treated with radiotherapy, temozolomide or both. This TCR was sampled from a man aged 35 to 55 with glioma.

The DNA of the CDR3 is TGTGCCAGCTCCCCAGGACGGGGGGAGGTACTGTACGAGCAGTACTTC. The encoded protein is CASSPGRGEVLYEQYF. V gene TRBV18 combines with J gene TRBJ2-7; 7 nucleotides line up with TRBD2. This CDR3 is 16 amino acids long. Germline V gene lookup returns CDR1 KGHSH and CDR2 LQKENI. V gave up 6 bases and J gave up 4 bases; unmatched junction bases: 15.